This T cell receptor (beta chain) is drawn from a study of shared clonotypes between healthy human individuals. Sequencing was performed with immunoSEQ multiplex PCR; in TCRdb, only in-frame clones are kept and a portion is missing. Altogether 550,000 to 800,000 clones are present, about 74% being singletons, with the ten largest covering about 1.7%. Germline CDR1 and CDR2: MDHEN and SYDVKM. The V end was cut by 5 bases, the J end by 3 bases, with 4 bases between. The CDR3 contains 11 residues. The source of this sequence is a woman aged 30 to 39 in good health. Material for sequencing was memory CD4+ T cells sorted from blood. Indicated subset: CD45RA-negative fraction. This chain joins TRBV28 and TRBJ1-2, with D unresolved. The CDR3 region has the DNA TGTGCCAGCAGTCACTACTATGGCTACACCTTC. Translating gives CASSHYYGYTF.